Shown below are 27 T cell receptor beta chains from a single sample sequenced in a study of blood T cell repertoires in COVID-19. TCRdb's table, derived via immunoSEQ multiplex PCR, lists solely in-frame clones and lacks some. Here the sample spans roughly 160,000 clones, 80% to 90% being singletons. Material: peripheral blood. All receptors derive from a woman aged 70 to 79 who had recovered from COVID-19.

The chain links TRBV5-4 to TRBJ2-5; TRBD2 is a possible D gene (5 bases). The CDR3 totals 14 residues. CDR1 is SGHNT, CDR2 YYREEE, per germline (reference sequence). Trimming left V 3 bases short and J 5 bases short, with 14 bases between. CDR3 protein: CASSSLVGLETQYF. CDR3 bases: TGTGCCAGCAGCTCCCTAGTTGGACTGGAGACCCAGTACTTC.

DNA for the CDR3: TGCGCCAGCAGCTTGTGGACTAGCGTTAACAATGAGCAGTTCTTC. The encoded protein is CASSLWTSVNNEQFF. V gene TRBV5-1 combines with J gene TRBJ2-1; 9 nucleotides line up with TRBD2. Germline CDR1 is SGHRS and CDR2 is YFSETQ. The V and J ends lost 1 base and 5 bases, in that order; junction bases with no gene match: 4. The CDR3 length is 15 residues.

The V call is TRBV30, the J call TRBJ2-2, with D hard to call. V lost 3 bases and J lost 0, with 8 bases in between. The germline gives CDR1 GTSNPN, CDR2 SVGIG (reference sequence). This CDR3 region has 14 residues. CDR3 DNA sequence: TGTGCCTGGAGGTTGGGCCCGAACACCGGGGAGCTGTTTTTT. Amino acids: CAWRLGPNTGELFF.

V gene TRBV7-2 combines with J gene TRBJ2-7, with 8 bases lining up with TRBD2. V lost 5 bases and J lost 1; bases outside the gene matches: 7. Germline V gene sequence: CDR1 SGHTA, CDR2 FQGNSA. The CDR3 extends over 15 amino acids. CDR3 coding DNA: TGTGCCAGCAGCATTTGGACTAGCAGATCCTACGAGCAGTACTTC. Translation gives CASSIWTSRSYEQYF.

This clone was seen more than once but under ten times. The CDR3 here is CATSALLPRTSASYEQYF. The CDR3 nucleotides read TGTGCCACCAGTGCCCTATTGCCCCGGACTAGCGCGTCCTACGAGCAGTACTTC. The chain carries TRBV24-1 and TRBJ2-7, with 9 bases aligning to TRBD2. Germline V CDR1 and CDR2: KGHDR, SFDVKD. The CDR3 runs 18 residues. V was clipped by 5 bases and J by 1 base; unmatched bases: 14.

V is TRBV7-9 and J is TRBJ1-5; TRBD1 matches 7 bases. This CDR3 comprises 14 residues. Trimming cost V 5 bases and J 4 bases; bases outside gene matches: 5. Per germline, CDR1 SEHNR and CDR2 FQNEAQ (reference sequence). For the CDR3, the DNA is TGTGCCAGCAGCGCTACAGGGGCTAATCAGCCCCAGCATTTT. Translating gives CASSATGANQPQHF.

This sequence joins TRBV5-1 and TRBJ1-1; 7 nucleotides agree with TRBD1. The germline CDR1 and CDR2 sequences are SGHRS and YFSETQ. This CDR3 has 15 residues. V shed 7 bases and J 5 bases; nucleotides not matched to a gene: 14. DNA for the CDR3: TGCGCCAGCGGCCCCTCGACAGGGCGCGGAACTGAAGCTTTCTTT. This encodes CASGPSTGRGTEAFF.

The chain recombines TRBV19 with TRBJ2-2, with a tentative D call TRBD1 (6 bases). CDR3 size: 16 residues. Germline V gene sequence: CDR1 LNHDA, CDR2 SQIVND (reference sequence). V was pared by 8 bases and J by 4 bases, with 20 bases between. In DNA form, the CDR3 reads TGTGCCAGTGTCCCGGGACACGCTCGAGGCACCGGGGAGCTGTTTTTT. Translating gives CASVPGHARGTGELFF.

CDR3 coding DNA: TGCGCCAGCAGCTTGGCCGGGGGACAGGGGCTCCGGGGCACCATATATTTT. Translated, it gives CASSLAGGQGLRGTIYF. The V and J genes are TRBV5-1 and TRBJ1-3; 10 bases align to TRBD1. Germline V lookup: CDR1 SGHRS, CDR2 YFSETQ. CDR3 size: 17 residues. V gave up 0 bases and J gave up 9 bases; unmatched junction bases: 12.

V gene TRBV6-2 or TRBV6-3 combines with J gene TRBJ2-1; 10 nucleotides match TRBD2. The CDR3 is 15 amino acids. J was trimmed by 11 bases and V by 2 bases; bases with no gene match: 9. Germline CDR1 reads MNHEY; CDR2 reads SVGEGT. The CDR3 DNA is TGTGCCAGCAGTTACGGTGGAGCGGGAGGGCCGAAGCAGTTCTTC. Its translation: CASSYGGAGGPKQFF.

The rearrangement uses TRBV5-1 and TRBJ1-1, with 9 bases aligning to TRBD1. CDR3 size: 16 residues. Trimming took 4 bases from V and 5 from J; bases not matched to a gene: 12. Germline V gene data show CDR1 as SGHRS and CDR2 as YFSETQ. The CDR3 here is CASSPRQGGGGTEAFF. The CDR3 region has the DNA TGCGCCAGCAGCCCCCGACAGGGGGGAGGTGGGACTGAAGCTTTCTTT.

V and J are TRBV18 and TRBJ2-7; 8 bases are a match to TRBD1. Germline V gene lookup returns CDR1 KGHSH and CDR2 LQKENI. The CDR3 has 14 amino acids. V lost 3 bases to trimming and J lost 4 bases; unmatched junction nucleotides: 5. The chain's CDR3 is CASSPFRGQYEQYF. The CDR3 nucleotides read TGTGCCAGCTCACCTTTCAGGGGGCAGTACGAGCAGTACTTC.

This chain connects TRBV4-1 to TRBJ2-7; 8 bases fit TRBD1. CDR3 length equals 15 residues. Germline assignment: CDR1 MGHRA and CDR2 YSYEKL. V shed 4 bases and J 0 bases; nucleotides not matched to a gene: 5. The CDR3, as DNA: TGCGCCAGCAGCCCTGGACAGGGCCGCTCCTACGAGCAGTACTTC. Translation: CASSPGQGRSYEQYF.

This sequence joins TRBV18 and TRBJ1-5, with 10 bases aligning to TRBD1. Germline V gene sequence: CDR1 KGHSH, CDR2 LQKENI. Trimming cost V 3 bases and J 5 bases; bases outside gene matches: 4. This CDR3 has 15 amino acids. The CDR3 coding sequence is TGTGCCAGCTCACCGTGGGACAGGGGCCATCAGCCCCAGCATTTT. It encodes CASSPWDRGHQPQHF.

This clone showed up just a few times. V gene TRBV19 combines with J gene TRBJ1-2; 7 bases agree with TRBD1. The CDR3 has 14 amino acids. V lost 6 bases and J lost 3; bases outside the gene matches: 7. Germline CDR1 and CDR2: LNHDA and SQIVND (reference sequence). The CDR3 region has the DNA TGTGCCAGTAGCGTGGACAGGACGGACTATGGCTACACCTTC. Protein: CASSVDRTDYGYTF.

The chain links TRBV5-1 to TRBJ1-1; possible D gene TRBD1, 5 bases. The CDR3 sequence is 14 residues long. Trimming stripped 4 bases from V and 6 bases from J, with 16 bases between. Germline V CDR1 and CDR2: SGHRS, YFSETQ. In nucleotides, the CDR3 is TGCGCCAGCAGCCACCCGACCAGGGTGGCTGAAGCTTTCTTT. Translation: CASSHPTRVAEAFF.

A note on this clone: Additional DNA sequences in this sample encode the identical CDR3. V gene TRBV24-1 combines with J gene TRBJ2-5, with 10 bases fitting TRBD1. Germline trimming cut 3 bases from V and 4 bases from J; bases unmatched to any gene: 4. Germline V gene data show CDR1 as KGHDR and CDR2 as SFDVKD. The CDR3 runs to 15 residues. The CDR3 DNA is TGTGCCACCAGTGATCCCGGACAGGGGGGAGAGACCCAGTACTTC. It yields the protein CATSDPGQGGETQYF.

CDR3 coding DNA: TGTGCCAGCTCACCTGGAGCAGGGCGCTGGGATGAGCAGTTCTTC. It yields the protein CASSPGAGRWDEQFF. The rearrangement joins TRBV18 to TRBJ2-1; D possibly corresponds to TRBD1 (5 bases). Deletions cut 3 bases from V and 8 bases from J, with 17 bases between. The V gene's germline CDR1 is KGHSH and CDR2 LQKENI. The CDR3 is 15 residues long.

The genes are TRBV2 and TRBJ1-2; D uncertain. This CDR3 has 13 residues. Between the trimmed V and J ends, which lost 1 base and 1 base, there was a span of 4 bases. In germline, CDR1 is SNHLY, CDR2 FYNNEI. The CDR3 sequence is CASSEGGNYGYTF. The CDR3 DNA reads TGTGCCAGCAGTGAAGGCGGTAACTATGGCTACACCTTC.

Regarding this clone: Other DNA sequences of this sample code for an identical CDR3. This rearrangement joins TRBV5-4 to TRBJ2-3; D call uncertain. V gave up 0 bases and J gave up 4 bases, with 3 bases separating them. Germline CDR1 reads SGHNT; CDR2 reads YYREEE (reference sequence). The CDR3 totals 12 residues. The CDR3 loop is CASSLASDTQYF. Here the CDR3 DNA reads TGTGCCAGCAGCTTGGCCTCAGATACGCAGTATTTT.

This chain uses TRBV5-1 with TRBJ2-5, with a tentative D call TRBD2 (6 bases). V was clipped by 0 bases and J by 3 bases, with 9 bases between them. CDR1 is SGHRS and CDR2 is YFSETQ in the germline V gene. The CDR3 loop spans 14 amino acids. CDR3 sequence reads: CASSLVGGKETQYF. The CDR3 DNA sequence: TGCGCCAGCAGCTTGGTTGGAGGGAAAGAGACCCAGTACTTC.

This clone has only one observation. The chain is built from TRBV18 and TRBJ1-1, with TRBD1 matching over 7 bases. Germline V lookup: CDR1 KGHSH, CDR2 LQKENI. J gave up 4 bases and V 2 bases, and 7 bases lay outside the gene matches. This CDR3 comprises 15 residues. CDR3 DNA: TGTGCCAGCTCACCATTCCACAGACAGGGCACTGAAGCTTTCTTT. Amino acid sequence: CASSPFHRQGTEAFF. The full variable domain, completed using reference TRBV18 and TRBJ1-1, is NAGVMQNPRHLVRRRGQEARLRCSPMKGHSHVYWYRQLPEEGLKFMVYLQKENIIDESGMPKERFSAEFPKEGPSILRIQQVVRGDSAAYFCASSPFHRQGTEAFFGQGTRLTVV.

The V and J genes are TRBV6-6 and TRBJ2-7; D is possibly TRBD1 (6 bases). The CDR3 totals 13 residues. In germline, CDR1 is MNHNY, CDR2 SVGAGI (reference sequence). CDR3 residues: CVSGRQGPYEQYF. DNA of the CDR3: TGTGTGTCGGGGCGGCAGGGGCCCTACGAGCAGTACTTC.

This sequence joins TRBV5-1 and TRBJ2-5, with TRBD1 matching 9 bases. Per the germline V gene, CDR1 is SGHRS and CDR2 is YFSETQ. With V trimmed by 0 bases and J by 5 bases, 8 bases remained unmatched. CDR3 size: 16 residues. The DNA for the CDR3 is TGCGCCAGCAGCTTGGCCGGGGACAGGGTAGGGGAGACCCAGTACTTC. Protein sequence: CASSLAGDRVGETQYF.

The chain links TRBV25-1 to TRBJ2-1, with D perhaps matching TRBD2 (6 bases). The CDR3 extends over 18 amino acids. Germline V gives CDR1 MGHDK, CDR2 SYGVNS. V was pared by 1 base and J by 0 bases, with 16 bases between. The CDR3 DNA follows: TGTGCCAGCAGTGAATGGGGTGGGGGGAGCAGCTCCTACAATGAGCAGTTCTTC. This translates into CASSEWGGGSSSYNEQFF.

This clone was found once. The chain employs TRBV27 and TRBJ2-2, with 12 bases that match TRBD2. V lost 7 bases to trimming and J lost 4 bases; unmatched junction nucleotides: 10. The CDR3 is 17 amino acids. Per the germline V gene, CDR1 is MNHEY and CDR2 is SMNVEV (reference sequence). The CDR3 nucleotides read TGTGCCAGCACCCCGGGACTAGCGGGCGGTGGCACCGGGGAGCTGTTTTTT. Its translation: CASTPGLAGGGTGELFF.

This clone has a single count. The chain is built from TRBV5-4 and TRBJ2-7; TRBD2 aligns across 10 bases. The CDR3 sequence is 13 residues long. J was trimmed by 6 bases and V by 9 bases; bases with no gene match: 9. CDR1 SGHNT and CDR2 YYREEE come from the germline V gene (reference sequence). CDR3 sequence (DNA): TGTGCCACCAAAGCGGGAGGGCCTCTCGAGCAGTACTTC. It is translated as CATKAGGPLEQYF.